One sample yielded the 15 T cell receptor beta chains listed below, sequenced in a study of CD8 T cells in ankylosing spondylitis. Via MiXCR, TCRdb re-called the 5' RACE reads, giving one row per CDR3 protein. The table includes 300,000 to 400,000 distinct CDR3 sequences, roughly 14% detected once. Sequenced material: blood, either unsorted or a sorted T cell fraction (not recorded which). Receptor source: a male donor with ankylosing spondylitis or in good health (not recorded which).

The chain is built from TRBV29-1 and TRBJ2-7, with D perhaps assigned TRBD1 or TRBD2 (6 bases each). V lost 5 bases to trimming and J lost 0 bases, with 14 bases between them. The CDR3 is 14 amino acids. Per germline, CDR1 SQVTM and CDR2 ANQGSEA. The CDR3 region is CSVRGDFSSYEQYF. DNA for the CDR3: TGCAGCGTTAGGGGGGACTTCTCCTCCTACGAGCAGTACTTC.

This clonotype was detected a few times. The rearrangement uses TRBV24-1 and TRBJ2-3; D possibly corresponds to TRBD2 (6 bases). CDR1 is KGHDR and CDR2 is SFDVKD in the germline V gene. This CDR3 comprises 14 residues. Trimming cost V 10 bases and J 4 bases, with 17 bases left between them. CDR3 in DNA: TGTGCCACGGGGACTTCCCAAAGGGCAGATACGCAGTATTTT. Amino acid sequence: CATGTSQRADTQYF.

The genes are TRBV18 and TRBJ2-5, with TRBD1 matching over 8 bases. The CDR3 length is 17 residues. J was trimmed by 6 bases and V by 4 bases; bases with no gene match: 16. Germline V CDR1 and CDR2: KGHSH, LQKENI. The CDR3: CASSLLPAGGATQTQYF. CDR3 sequence (DNA): TGTGCCAGCTCACTCCTCCCAGCAGGGGGCGCAACCCAGACCCAGTACTTC.

This chain connects TRBV29-1 to TRBJ1-1; no firm D call. Trimming cost V 7 bases and J 6 bases, with 15 bases left between them. Germline CDR1 is SQVTM and CDR2 is ANQGSEA. The CDR3 length is 12 residues. The CDR3 reads CSGKDYGAEAFF. The CDR3 nucleotides read TGCAGCGGGAAGGATTACGGGGCTGAAGCTTTCTTT.

This clonotype has just a few counts. The J gene is TRBJ2-3, the V gene TRBV4-1; possibly TRBD2 for D (6 bases). CDR1 is MGHRA, CDR2 YSYEKL, per germline. The CDR3 runs to 14 residues. Between the trimmed V and J ends, which lost 7 bases and 4 bases, there was a span of 15 bases. The CDR3 region is CASKEAGGADTQYF. The DNA for the CDR3 is TGCGCCAGCAAAGAAGCGGGTGGGGCAGATACGCAGTATTTT.

As concerns this clonotype: The conserved closing phenylalanine or tryptophan is absent in this CDR3, likely reflecting a read error. The V gene is TRBV20-1, the J gene TRBJ2-1; tentative D call: TRBD2 (6 bases). Germline V CDR1 and CDR2: DFQATT, SNEGSKA (reference sequence). Trimming cost V 3 bases and J 5 bases, with 11 bases left between them. The CDR3 sequence is 13 residues long. CDR3 nucleotide sequence: TGCAGTGCTAGCGGGGGTTCCAACAATGAGCAGTTCCTC. This sequence encodes CSASGGSNNEQFL.

V usage is TRBV4-1 and J usage is TRBJ2-7; D may match TRBD1 or TRBD2 (5 bases each). With 4 bases removed from V and 5 bases from J, the gap between germline ends came to 15 bases. The CDR3 extends over 14 amino acids. In germline, CDR1 is MGHRA, CDR2 YSYEKL. In DNA form, the CDR3 reads TGCGCCAGCAGCCTCCGGGACCCGTCTAACGAGCAGTACTTC. This sequence encodes CASSLRDPSNEQYF.

The chain is built from TRBV6-1 and TRBJ2-4; 12 nucleotides line up with TRBD2. This CDR3 comprises 13 residues. CDR1 MNHNS and CDR2 SASEGT come from the germline V gene. J was trimmed by 7 bases and V by 6 bases; bases with no gene match: 1. The CDR3 nucleotides are TGTGCCAGCAGAGGGACTAGCGGGAACATTCAGTACTTC. Translation gives CASRGTSGNIQYF.

The genes are TRBV29-1 and TRBJ2-7; TRBD2 agrees at 8 bases. This CDR3 comprises 13 residues. The germline V gene encodes CDR1 SQVTM and CDR2 ANQGSEA. J gave up 3 bases and V 6 bases, and 7 bases lay outside the gene matches. The CDR3 protein is CSVLSGGFYEQYF. In nucleotides, the CDR3 is TGCAGCGTCCTAAGCGGGGGATTCTACGAGCAGTACTTC.

This CDR3 is CASSQTGPTEAFF. The CDR3 DNA sequence: TGTGCCAGTAGTCAGACAGGGCCCACTGAAGCTTTCTTT. The chain is built from TRBV19 and TRBJ1-1; 7 bases are shared with TRBD1. The CDR3 has 13 residues. Trimming removed 5 bases from V and 4 bases from J; junction bases left unmatched: 4. Germline CDR1 is LNHDA and CDR2 is SQIVND (reference sequence).

The chain couples TRBV29-1 to TRBJ2-3; the D gene is possibly TRBD2 (5 bases). The germline CDR1 and CDR2 sequences are SQVTM and ANQGSEA. V shed 4 bases and J shed 5 bases, with 10 bases lying between them. CDR3 length: 12 amino acids. The CDR3 reads CSVAEGIDTQYF. The CDR3 region has the DNA TGCAGCGTTGCTGAGGGTATAGATACGCAGTATTTT.

The sample holds many counts of this clonotype. The chain joins TRBV2 to TRBJ2-2, with 12 positions matching TRBD2. The germline V gene encodes CDR1 SNHLY and CDR2 FYNNEI. The V gene end was trimmed by 7 bases and the J gene end by 5 bases; junction bases not matched to a gene: 5. The CDR3 has 15 residues. The CDR3 sequence is CASTGGLAGTGELFF. The CDR3 coding sequence is TGTGCCAGCACCGGAGGACTAGCGGGGACCGGGGAGCTGTTTTTT.

This rearrangement joins TRBV5-1 to TRBJ1-1; 11 positions match TRBD1. Germline V gene data show CDR1 as SGHRS and CDR2 as YFSETQ. The CDR3 length is 14 residues. With V trimmed by 5 bases and J by 10 bases, 10 bases remained unmatched. CDR3 nucleotide sequence: TGCGCCAGCAGTTCCGACCGGGACAGGGGGGCAGCTTTCTTT. It yields the protein CASSSDRDRGAAFF.

The chain has TRBV6-2 or TRBV6-3 and TRBJ1-1; 7 bases match TRBD1. Germline loops: CDR1 MNHEY, CDR2 SVGEGT. CDR3 size: 14 residues. The V gene end was trimmed by 5 bases and the J gene end by 5 bases; junction bases not matched to a gene: 8. CDR3 loop: CASSQEGAQTEAFF. For the CDR3, the DNA is TGTGCCAGCAGTCAGGAGGGGGCGCAAACTGAAGCTTTCTTT.

This clonotype came up many times. This rearrangement joins TRBV12-3 or TRBV12-4 to TRBJ1-1; 9 bases are a match to TRBD1. The V segment lost 6 bases and the J segment 5 bases; nucleotides outside the gene matches: 4. The length of the CDR3 is 13 residues. CDR3 coding DNA: TGTGCCAGCAGCTTCGACAGGGGGACTGAAGCTTTCTTT. Its translation is CASSFDRGTEAFF.